Each of the 13 T cell receptor beta chains below was sequenced from the same sample in a study of PD-1 blockade in mismatch repair-deficient tumors. Sequenced by immunoSEQ multiplex PCR; TCRdb stores in-frame clones only, minus some. The top ten clones hold about 1.5% of a sample with 15,000 to 25,000 clones, over 70% of them seen once. The sample was PBMCs, taken 52 weeks after starting pembrolizumab. The receptors were sampled from an adult with mismatch repair-deficient cancer.

The J gene is TRBJ2-7, the V gene TRBV19, with TRBD2 matching 12 bases. Per germline, CDR1 LNHDA and CDR2 SQIVND (reference sequence). Losses at the gene ends were 5 bases for V and 4 bases for J; bases not matched to a gene: 3. This CDR3 spans 14 amino acids. The CDR3 region is CASSFGLAGYEQYF. The CDR3 nucleotides read TGTGCCAGTAGTTTTGGACTAGCGGGGTACGAGCAGTACTTC.

V usage is TRBV6-6 and J usage is TRBJ1-2; no reliable D call. Trimming removed 4 bases at V and 2 bases at J, with 8 bases between. The V gene's germline CDR1 is MNHNY and CDR2 SVGAGI (reference sequence). CDR3 size: 13 residues. CDR3 DNA: TGTGCCAGCAGTTCGACTCAAAACTATGGCTACACCTTC. Amino acids: CASSSTQNYGYTF.

The J gene is TRBJ1-1, the V gene TRBV7-9, with D uncertain. The V end was cut by 2 bases, the J end by 3 bases, with 4 bases between. This CDR3 has 12 amino acids. The germline V gene encodes CDR1 SEHNR and CDR2 FQNEAQ (reference sequence). Here the CDR3 reads CASSLLDTEAFF. The CDR3 bases are TGTGCCAGCAGCTTACTCGACACTGAAGCTTTCTTT.

This clone was observed a handful of times. In nucleotides, the CDR3 is TGTGCCAGCTCACCACCGCTCGATAGCGGGAGGGCTCACTACGAGCAGTACTTC. Amino acids: CASSPPLDSGRAHYEQYF. This rearrangement joins TRBV18 to TRBJ2-7, with 11 bases that match TRBD2. J was trimmed by 3 bases and V by 0 bases; bases with no gene match: 10. CDR3 length: 18 amino acids. Per germline, CDR1 KGHSH and CDR2 LQKENI.

This rearrangement joins TRBV5-1 to TRBJ1-2, with TRBD1 as a possible D gene (6 bases). CDR1 SGHRS and CDR2 YFSETQ come from the germline V gene. The CDR3 runs to 13 residues. V was clipped by 1 base and J by 4 bases, with 8 bases between them. CDR3 DNA sequence: TGCGCCAGCAGCTTGACAGGGAGCTATGGCTACACCTTC. Translating gives CASSLTGSYGYTF.

The J gene is TRBJ2-3, the V gene TRBV7-2; 9 bases match TRBD2. Trimming took 2 bases from V and 2 from J; bases not matched to a gene: 5. CDR3 size: 16 residues. The germline V gene encodes CDR1 SGHTA and CDR2 FQGNSA. In DNA, the CDR3 is TGTGCCAGCAGCTTACAAGCGGGAGGATTCACAGATACGCAGTATTTT. Amino acid sequence: CASSLQAGGFTDTQYF.

The V gene is TRBV28, the J gene TRBJ2-7, with D possibly TRBD1 on 6 matching bases. Per germline, CDR1 MDHEN and CDR2 SYDVKM. Between the trimmed V and J ends, which lost 5 bases and 3 bases, there was a span of 14 bases. This CDR3 spans 14 amino acids. CDR3 coding DNA: TGTGCCAGCAGTCCAGGACAGAGCTACTACGAGCAGTACTTC. Its protein is CASSPGQSYYEQYF.

This clone was detected only once. This rearrangement joins TRBV6-1 to TRBJ1-1, with 8 positions matching TRBD1. CDR3 length equals 17 residues. The germline CDR1 and CDR2 sequences are MNHNS and SASEGT. Unmatched junction bases numbered 11, after V lost 1 base and J lost 4 bases. Written as DNA, the CDR3 is TGTGCCAGCAGTGAAGTATCGGGACAGGAAGTCAGCACTGAAGCTTTCTTT. This codes for CASSEVSGQEVSTEAFF.

This clone appeared once. The chain employs TRBV4-1 and TRBJ2-3; 7 bases line up with TRBD2. The CDR3 is made up of 17 amino acids. Unmatched junction bases numbered 10, after V lost 4 bases and J lost 0 bases. Germline V gene lookup returns CDR1 MGHRA and CDR2 YSYEKL. The CDR3 loop reads CASSPRSSGTSTDTQYF. Here the CDR3 DNA reads TGCGCCAGCAGCCCTCGTTCTAGCGGAACCAGCACAGATACGCAGTATTTT.

The V gene is TRBV28, the J gene TRBJ2-3; TRBD2 aligns across 8 bases. The length of the CDR3 is 15 residues. The germline gives CDR1 MDHEN, CDR2 SYDVKM. The V and J ends lost 3 bases and 0 bases, in that order; junction bases with no gene match: 2. CDR3 amino acids: CASSFASGSTDTQYF. The DNA of the CDR3 is TGTGCCAGCAGTTTCGCTAGCGGGAGCACAGATACGCAGTATTTT.

This sequence joins TRBV6-5 and TRBJ2-5, with D maybe TRBD1 (6 bases). CDR3 length: 15 residues. V was cut by 4 bases and J by 3 bases, with 15 bases left in between. The germline CDR1 and CDR2 sequences are MNHEY and SVGAGI. The CDR3 sequence is CASSFSTGLKETQYF. Here the CDR3 DNA reads TGTGCCAGCAGTTTCAGCACAGGGTTGAAAGAGACCCAGTACTTC.

V is TRBV18 and J is TRBJ1-3, with 7 bases aligning to TRBD1. The junction had 7 bases not matched to a gene; V was cut back by 5 bases and J by 0 bases. Germline CDR1 is KGHSH and CDR2 is LQKENI. The CDR3 is made up of 16 amino acids. CDR3 in DNA: TGTGCCAGCTCAATACAGGGGCCACTCTCTGGAAACACCATATATTTT. Amino acids: CASSIQGPLSGNTIYF.

The V call is TRBV6-6, the J call TRBJ2-7; TRBD1 aligns across 8 bases. The V and J ends lost 0 bases and 2 bases, in that order; junction bases with no gene match: 6. This CDR3 region has 16 residues. The germline CDR1 and CDR2 sequences are MNHNY and SVGAGI (reference sequence). CDR3 in amino acids: CASSYSGTGATYEQYF. In DNA, the CDR3 is TGTGCCAGCAGTTACTCGGGGACAGGTGCCACCTACGAGCAGTACTTC.